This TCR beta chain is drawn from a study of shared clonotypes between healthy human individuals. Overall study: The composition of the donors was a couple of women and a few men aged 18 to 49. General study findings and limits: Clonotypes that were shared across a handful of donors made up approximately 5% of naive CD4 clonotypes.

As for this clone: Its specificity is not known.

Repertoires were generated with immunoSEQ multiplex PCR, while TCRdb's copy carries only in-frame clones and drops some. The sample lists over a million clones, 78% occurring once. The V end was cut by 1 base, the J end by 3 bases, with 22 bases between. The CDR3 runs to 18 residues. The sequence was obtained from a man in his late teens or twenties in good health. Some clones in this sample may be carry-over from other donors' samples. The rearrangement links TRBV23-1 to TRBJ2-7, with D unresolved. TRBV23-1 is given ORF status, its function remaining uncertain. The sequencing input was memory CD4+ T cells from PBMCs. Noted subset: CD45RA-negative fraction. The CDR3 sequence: CASSQLVSKGIPHYEQYF. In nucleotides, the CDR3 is TGCGCCAGCAGTCAATTGGTGTCGAAAGGCATTCCCCACTACGAGCAGTACTTC.